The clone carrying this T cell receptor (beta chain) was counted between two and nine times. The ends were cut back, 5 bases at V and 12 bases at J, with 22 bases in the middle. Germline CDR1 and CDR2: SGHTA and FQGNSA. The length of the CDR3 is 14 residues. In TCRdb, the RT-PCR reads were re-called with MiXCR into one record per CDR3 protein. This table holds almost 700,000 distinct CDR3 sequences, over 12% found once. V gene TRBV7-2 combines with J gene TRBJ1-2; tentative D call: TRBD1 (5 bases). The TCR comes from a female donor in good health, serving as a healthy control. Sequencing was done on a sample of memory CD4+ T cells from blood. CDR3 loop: CASSPKPQGVADTF. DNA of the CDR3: TGTGCCAGCAGCCCCAAGCCGCAGGGAGTGGCGGACACCTTC.